This T cell receptor beta chain was found in a study of beta chain features in type 1 diabetes. In the study overall: Healthy donors and patients had similar age, gender and cell yields. In all, some 100 million sorted cells from all samples were analyzed.

Findings of the study overall: Within the patient group, naive, central memory and Treg TCRB repertoires appeared more similar to each other than within healthy donors.

This clone has just a few counts. The antigen is undetermined. Expressed TCRB transcripts were sequenced after all isolated RNA was converted to cDNA. Using immunoSEQ multiplex PCR, the repertoire was profiled, and TCRdb retains in-frame clones only, with some absent. This table has 130,000 to 150,000 clones, less than 9% appearing once. The CDR3 runs to 15 residues. The V and J ends lost 0 bases and 5 bases, in that order; junction bases with no gene match: 6. In germline, CDR1 is SGHNT, CDR2 YYREEE (reference sequence). Averaging around 110 mL, one heparinised blood draw came from each individual donor.

This chain joins TRBV5-4 and TRBJ2-7; TRBD2 agrees at 9 bases. The sequenced material came from central memory CD4+ T cells from blood. The clonotype was recovered from a woman in her 30s in good health. This CDR3 reads CASSLAPSGIHEQYF. DNA of the CDR3: TGTGCCAGCAGCTTGGCACCTAGCGGGATCCACGAGCAGTACTTC.